This entry lists 15 T cell receptor beta chains sequenced from one sample in a study of T-cell reconstitution after alpha-beta-depleted transplantation in children. The library targeted TCRbeta and was prepared with unique molecular identifiers. TCRdb reprocessed the PCR reads with MiXCR, giving one entry per CDR3 protein. Of 600,000 to 700,000 distinct CDR3 sequences listed, around 13% are singletons. Source: PBMCs, taken before TCRalphabeta/CD19-depleted stem cell transplant. These TCRs come from a girl between 2 and 10 years old with congenital amegakaryocytic thrombocytopenia, due to receive a stem cell transplant.

This clonotype was detected many times. This chain joins TRBV20-1 and TRBJ2-1, with unresolved D. The length of the CDR3 is 10 residues. Germline CDR1 reads DFQATT; CDR2 reads SNEGSKA (reference sequence). V was cut by 1 base and J by 10 bases, with 5 bases left in between. The CDR3 DNA reads TGCAGTGCTAGAGTAGAAGAGCAGTTCTTC. It is translated as CSARVEEQFF.

The chain is built from TRBV6-5 and TRBJ2-3; weak D call: TRBD1 (6 bases). Trimming left V 1 base short and J 4 bases short, with 18 bases between. The CDR3 is made up of 17 amino acids. Looked up from germline, CDR1 is MNHEY and CDR2 is SVGAGI. The DNA of the CDR3 is TGTGCCAGCAGTTACTTCGGATCCAAGGGGGTGGCAGATACGCAGTATTTT. Translating gives CASSYFGSKGVADTQYF.

Comment on this clonotype: This may come from a read error, since a much larger clone is one base off. The gene calls are TRBV4-2 and TRBJ2-7; TRBD2 might be the D (6 bases). V was trimmed by 3 bases and J by 4 bases, leaving 16 bases between them. Germline loops: CDR1 LGHNA, CDR2 YNFKEQ. The CDR3 is made up of 15 amino acids. The CDR3 sequence is CASSHAGTGGYEQYF. CDR3 nucleotides: TGTGCCAGCAGCCACGCCGGGACTGGTGGTTACGAGCAGTACTTC.

This clonotype has ten or more counts. The rearrangement uses TRBV20-1 and TRBJ1-1, with D uncertain. V was trimmed by 6 bases and J by 3 bases, leaving 11 bases between them. CDR1 DFQATT and CDR2 SNEGSKA come from the germline V gene (reference sequence). This CDR3 region has 12 residues. The CDR3 DNA follows: TGCAGTGCAACTCAGCCGGACACTGAAGCTTTCTTT. Its translation: CSATQPDTEAFF.

This clonotype has ten or more counts. This rearrangement joins TRBV29-1 to TRBJ2-2; TRBD2 might be the D (5 bases). The CDR3 is made up of 12 amino acids. Germline V gene data show CDR1 as SQVTM and CDR2 as ANQGSEA. The V end lost 4 bases, the J end lost 7 bases, and 10 bases lay between the germline ends. The CDR3 protein is CSVVGDIGELFF. CDR3 nucleotide sequence: TGCAGCGTTGTGGGAGACATCGGGGAGCTGTTTTTT.

This clonotype was counted many times. The chain combines TRBV12-3 or TRBV12-4 with TRBJ1-3, with D hard to call. The CDR3 runs 14 residues. Trimming pared 10 bases from V and 1 base from J, leaving 14 bases between. CDR3 loop: CATRAGRSGNTIYF. In DNA form, the CDR3 reads TGTGCCACCCGAGCGGGCCGATCTGGAAACACCATATATTTT.

As regards this clonotype: This may be a read error, as it is one base from a much larger clone. The chain links TRBV5-1 to TRBJ2-5; D is undetermined. The length of the CDR3 is 15 residues. The germline gives CDR1 SGHRS, CDR2 YFSETQ. Here the CDR3 reads CASSKITDYQETKYF. The CDR3 DNA sequence: TGCGCCAGCAGCAAAATAACAGATTACCAAGAGACCAAGTACTTC.

In this sample, this clonotype turned up many times. This chain links TRBV5-1 with TRBJ2-2; D remains ambiguous. V was cut by 3 bases and J by 0 bases, with 9 bases left in between. Germline lookup yields CDR1 SGHRS and CDR2 YFSETQ. The CDR3 runs to 15 residues. CDR3 DNA: TGCGCCAGCAGCTGGTCCGGCGCGAACACCGGGGAGCTGTTTTTT. It encodes CASSWSGANTGELFF.

The genes are TRBV7-9 and TRBJ2-1; no firm D call. Looked up from germline, CDR1 is SEHNR and CDR2 is FQNEAQ (reference sequence). The CDR3 length is 16 residues. V was clipped by 5 bases and J by 0 bases, with 14 bases between them. CDR3 amino acids: CASSTPSPFSYNEQFF. In nucleotides, the CDR3 is TGTGCCAGCAGCACACCTTCCCCCTTCTCCTACAATGAGCAGTTCTTC.

This clonotype was observed a single time. This could be a read error, since a much larger clone is one nucleotide away. The chain carries TRBV10-3 and TRBJ2-5; D is ambiguous. V was clipped by 10 bases and J by 3 bases, with 12 bases between them. The CDR3 totals 12 residues. The V gene's germline CDR1 is ENHRY and CDR2 SYGVKD. CDR3 bases: TGTGCCACGATCAGACAAAAAGAGACCCAGTACTTC. Translating it yields CATIRQKETQYF.

This clonotype has a handful of counts. This chain links TRBV12-3 or TRBV12-4 with TRBJ2-5, with a possible D match to TRBD1 (5 bases). V shed 0 bases and J shed 5 bases, with 16 bases lying between them. CDR3 length equals 16 residues. CDR3 nucleotide sequence: TGTGCCAGCAGTTTAGCGCTATTGGCAGGGATGGAGACCCAGTACTTC. Its protein product is CASSLALLAGMETQYF.

The chain is built from TRBV28 and TRBJ2-3, with D unresolved. The CDR3 has 12 residues. Germline lookup yields CDR1 MDHEN and CDR2 SYDVKM. V lost 5 bases and J 6 bases, leaving 9 bases between the germline ends. Written as DNA, the CDR3 is TGTGCCAGCAGTGTTTCGCGGGATACGCAGTATTTT. Translating gives CASSVSRDTQYF.

There are a few counts of this clonotype. The rearrangement links TRBV4-2 to TRBJ2-7; the D call may be TRBD1 or TRBD2 (6 bases each). The CDR3 loop spans 16 amino acids. Germline CDR1 is LGHNA and CDR2 is YNFKEQ. V was clipped by 4 bases and J by 3 bases, with 19 bases between them. The CDR3, as DNA: TGTGCCAGCAGCCCGCCTAACAGGAGGGGGGTCTACGAGCAGTACTTC. Translation: CASSPPNRRGVYEQYF.

This clonotype was recorded many times. The rearrangement links TRBV20-1 to TRBJ2-1, with 8 positions matching TRBD2. J was trimmed by 5 bases and V by 1 base; bases with no gene match: 1. CDR1 is DFQATT and CDR2 is SNEGSKA in the germline V gene (reference sequence). The CDR3 length is 13 residues. CDR3 loop: CSARGTSNNEQFF. Written as DNA, the CDR3 is TGCAGTGCTAGAGGGACTAGCAACAATGAGCAGTTCTTC.

This clonotype was found many times. This chain uses TRBV29-1 with TRBJ1-1, with 8 bases matching TRBD1. This CDR3 has 13 amino acids. The V gene's germline CDR1 is SQVTM and CDR2 ANQGSEA. V was clipped by 3 bases and J by 7 bases; unmatched bases: 7. The CDR3 loop is CSVDVTGGFEAFF. In nucleotides, the CDR3 is TGCAGCGTTGATGTCACAGGGGGTTTTGAAGCTTTCTTT.